This entry concerns a single T cell receptor beta chain. Antigen unknown. CDR3 length: 11 amino acids. V was clipped by 6 bases and J by 5 bases, with 9 bases between them. Looked up from germline, CDR1 is DFQATT and CDR2 is SNEGSKA (reference sequence). Sample-barcoded 5' priming and a J-beta primer mix drove a second PCR of about 6 to 12 cycles. Each CDR3 protein is one row after TCRdb ran MiXCR on the 5' RACE reads. This table holds hundreds of thousands of distinct CDR3 sequences, roughly 26% found once. This sample was taken from a study of blood T cells in healthy people across ages. Study-wide findings and caveats: Among long-lived donors, naive CD4+ cells were more numerous and diversity higher than in aged donors. A strong correlation between TCR beta diversity and naive T cell percentage was seen. Age showed a roughly linear inverse relationship with TCR beta diversity per million T cells. Investigators treated diversity estimates from one million T cells as underestimates.

This sample was also put to use in a study of T cells of mothers and their children.

Material: blood. The source of this sequence is a boy younger than 18 in good health. The V and J genes are TRBV20-1 and TRBJ2-3; D uncertain. The CDR3 sequence: CSALNRDTQYF. The CDR3 DNA is TGCAGTGCCCTGAATAGAGATACGCAGTATTTT.